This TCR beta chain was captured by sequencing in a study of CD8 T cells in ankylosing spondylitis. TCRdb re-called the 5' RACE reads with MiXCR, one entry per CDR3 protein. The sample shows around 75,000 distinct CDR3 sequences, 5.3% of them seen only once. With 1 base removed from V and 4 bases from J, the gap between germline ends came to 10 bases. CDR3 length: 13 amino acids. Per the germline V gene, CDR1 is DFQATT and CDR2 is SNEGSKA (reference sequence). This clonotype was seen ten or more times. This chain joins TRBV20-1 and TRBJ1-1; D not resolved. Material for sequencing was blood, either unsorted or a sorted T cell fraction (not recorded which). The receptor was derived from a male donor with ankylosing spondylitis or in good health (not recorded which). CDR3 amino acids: CSARVVGSTEAFF. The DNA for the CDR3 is TGCAGTGCTAGAGTTGTGGGGAGCACTGAAGCTTTCTTT.